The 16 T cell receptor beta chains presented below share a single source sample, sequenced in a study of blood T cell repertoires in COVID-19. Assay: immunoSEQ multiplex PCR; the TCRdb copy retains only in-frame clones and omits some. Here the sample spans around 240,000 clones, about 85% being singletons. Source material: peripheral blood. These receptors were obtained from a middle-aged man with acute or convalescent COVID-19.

The CDR3 sequence: CASSQGQLISGNTIYF. The CDR3 DNA reads TGTGCCAGCAGCCAAGGACAGCTCATCTCTGGAAACACCATATATTTT. The chain recombines TRBV3-1 (or the pseudogene TRBV3-2) with TRBJ1-3; perhaps TRBD1 as D (5 bases). The V gene lost 1 base and the J gene lost 0 bases, with 10 bases spanning the gap. There are 16 residues in the CDR3. The germline V gene encodes CDR1 LGHDT and CDR2 YNNKEL (reference sequence).

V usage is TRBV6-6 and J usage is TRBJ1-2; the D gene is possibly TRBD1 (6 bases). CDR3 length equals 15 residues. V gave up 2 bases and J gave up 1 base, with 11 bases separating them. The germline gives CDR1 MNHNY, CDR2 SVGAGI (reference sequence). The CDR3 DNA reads TGTGCCAGCAGTTACGGAGGACAGCTTAACTATGGCTACACCTTC. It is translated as CASSYGGQLNYGYTF.

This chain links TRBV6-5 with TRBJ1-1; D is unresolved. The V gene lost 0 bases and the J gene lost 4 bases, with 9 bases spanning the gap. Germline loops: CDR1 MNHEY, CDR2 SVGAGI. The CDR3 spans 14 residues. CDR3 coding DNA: TGTGCCAGCAGTTACTCGTCAGGCCCCACTGAAGCTTTCTTT. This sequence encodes CASSYSSGPTEAFF.

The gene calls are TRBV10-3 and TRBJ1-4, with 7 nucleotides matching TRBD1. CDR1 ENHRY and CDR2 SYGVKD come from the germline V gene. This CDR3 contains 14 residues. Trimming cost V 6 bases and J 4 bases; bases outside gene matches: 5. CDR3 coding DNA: TGTGCCATCAGCGGGTCAGGGGGTAATGAAAAACTGTTTTTT. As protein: CAISGSGGNEKLFF.

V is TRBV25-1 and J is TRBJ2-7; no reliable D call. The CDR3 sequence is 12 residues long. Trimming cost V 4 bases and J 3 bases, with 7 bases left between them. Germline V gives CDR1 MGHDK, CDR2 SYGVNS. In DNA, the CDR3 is TGTGCCAGCAGTGTCGATAGCTACGAGCAGTACTTC. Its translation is CASSVDSYEQYF.

This chain's CDR3 is CASSLASTGGETQYF. CDR3 nucleotide sequence: TGCGCCAGCAGCTTGGCCTCGACAGGTGGAGAGACCCAGTACTTC. The J gene is TRBJ2-5, the V gene TRBV5-1; possible D gene TRBD1, 6 bases. The CDR3 has 15 amino acids. Germline-derived CDR1 and CDR2 are SGHRS and YFSETQ. V was cut by 0 bases and J by 4 bases, with 13 bases left in between.

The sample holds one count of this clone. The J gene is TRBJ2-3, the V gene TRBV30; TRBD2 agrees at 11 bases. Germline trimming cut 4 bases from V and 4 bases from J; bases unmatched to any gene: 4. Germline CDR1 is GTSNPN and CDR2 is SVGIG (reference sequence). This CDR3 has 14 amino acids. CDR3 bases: TGTGCCTGGACCCTAGCGGGGGGCCCAGATACGCAGTATTTT. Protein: CAWTLAGGPDTQYF.

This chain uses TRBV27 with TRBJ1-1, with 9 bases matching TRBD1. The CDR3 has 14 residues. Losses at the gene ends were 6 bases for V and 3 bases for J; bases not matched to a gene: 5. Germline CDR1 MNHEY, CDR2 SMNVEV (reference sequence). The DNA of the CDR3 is TGTGCCAGCAGCCTGGGACAGGGATACACTGAAGCTTTCTTT. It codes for CASSLGQGYTEAFF.

The CDR3 DNA reads TGTGCCACCAGTGATTTGACAGGTGAAGCTTTCTTT. This sequence encodes CATSDLTGEAFF. The chain carries TRBV24-1 and TRBJ1-1; a possible D gene is TRBD1 (5 bases). Germline V gene sequence: CDR1 KGHDR, CDR2 SFDVKD. The CDR3 totals 12 residues. Trimming shortened V by 0 bases and J by 7 bases, and 5 bases separated the two germline ends.

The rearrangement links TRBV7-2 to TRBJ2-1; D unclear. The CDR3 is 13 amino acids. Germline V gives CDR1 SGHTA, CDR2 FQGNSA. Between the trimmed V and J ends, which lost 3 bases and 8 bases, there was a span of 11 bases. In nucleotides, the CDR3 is TGTGCCAGCAGCTTTCCAGCTCAGGATGAGCAGTTCTTC. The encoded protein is CASSFPAQDEQFF.

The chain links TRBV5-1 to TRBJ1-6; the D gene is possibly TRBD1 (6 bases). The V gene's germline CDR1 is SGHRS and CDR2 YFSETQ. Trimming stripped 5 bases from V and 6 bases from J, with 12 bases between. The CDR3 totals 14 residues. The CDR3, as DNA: TGCGCCAGCAGTATATGGGGGCTTAATTCACCCCTCCACTTT. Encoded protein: CASSIWGLNSPLHF.

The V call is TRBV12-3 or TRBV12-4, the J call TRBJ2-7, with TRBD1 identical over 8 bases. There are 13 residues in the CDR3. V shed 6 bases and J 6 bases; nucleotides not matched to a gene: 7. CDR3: CASRWTTGAEQYF. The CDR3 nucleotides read TGTGCCAGCAGGTGGACGACAGGGGCCGAGCAGTACTTC.

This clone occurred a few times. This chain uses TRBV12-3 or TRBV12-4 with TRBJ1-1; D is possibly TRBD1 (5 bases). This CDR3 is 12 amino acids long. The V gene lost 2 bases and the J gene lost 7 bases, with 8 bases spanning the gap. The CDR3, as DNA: TGTGCCAGCAGTTTAAGGGGTAATGAAGCTTTCTTT. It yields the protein CASSLRGNEAFF.

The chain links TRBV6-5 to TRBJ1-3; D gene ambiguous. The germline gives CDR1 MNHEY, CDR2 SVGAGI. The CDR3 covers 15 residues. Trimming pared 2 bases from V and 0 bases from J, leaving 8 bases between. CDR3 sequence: CASSYGQTSGNTIYF. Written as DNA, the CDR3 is TGTGCCAGCAGTTACGGGCAGACCTCTGGAAACACCATATATTTT.

The CDR3 region is CASSDGDRVNSPLHF. CDR3 coding DNA: TGTGCCAGCAGTGACGGGGACAGGGTAAATTCACCCCTCCACTTT. The rearrangement links TRBV2 to TRBJ1-6; 9 positions match TRBD1. Germline lookup yields CDR1 SNHLY and CDR2 FYNNEI. V shed 3 bases, J shed 7 bases, and the junction held 4 bases outside the gene matches. CDR3 size: 15 residues.

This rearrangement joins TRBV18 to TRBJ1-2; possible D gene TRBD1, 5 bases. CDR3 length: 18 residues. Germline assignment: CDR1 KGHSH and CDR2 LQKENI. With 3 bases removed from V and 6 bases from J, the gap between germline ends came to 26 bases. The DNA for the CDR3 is TGTGCCAGCTCACCGCAGACGAGGGGCGCAAGCGGGGTGAATGGCTACACCTTC. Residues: CASSPQTRGASGVNGYTF.